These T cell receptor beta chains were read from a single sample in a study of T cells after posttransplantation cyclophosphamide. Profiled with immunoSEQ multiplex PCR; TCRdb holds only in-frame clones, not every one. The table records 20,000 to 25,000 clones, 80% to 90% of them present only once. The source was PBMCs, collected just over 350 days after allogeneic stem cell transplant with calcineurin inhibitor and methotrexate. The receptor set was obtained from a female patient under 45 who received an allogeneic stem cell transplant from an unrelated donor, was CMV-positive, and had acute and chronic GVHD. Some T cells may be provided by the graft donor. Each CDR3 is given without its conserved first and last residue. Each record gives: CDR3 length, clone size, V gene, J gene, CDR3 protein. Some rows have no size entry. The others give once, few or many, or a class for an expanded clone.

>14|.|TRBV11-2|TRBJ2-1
ASSSQTSQAYNEQF
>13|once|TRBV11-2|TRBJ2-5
ASSLDGGRTETQY
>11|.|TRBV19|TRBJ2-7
ASTTSGSYEQY
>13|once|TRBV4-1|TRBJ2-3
ASTRLGPSTDTQY
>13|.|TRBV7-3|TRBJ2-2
ASSLNGQKTGELF
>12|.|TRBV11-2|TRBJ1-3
ASHQARSGNTIY
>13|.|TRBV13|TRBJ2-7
ASSSTSGGTYEQY
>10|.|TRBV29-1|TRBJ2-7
SVVGGSYEQY
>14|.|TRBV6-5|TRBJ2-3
ASSYAGTSAADTQY
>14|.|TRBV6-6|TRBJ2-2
ASSPSTGVNTGELF
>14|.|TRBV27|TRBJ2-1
ASSPPHGGRVYEQF
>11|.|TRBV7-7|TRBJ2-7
ASSRGSSYEQY
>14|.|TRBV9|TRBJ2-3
ASSPSGTPMSDTQY
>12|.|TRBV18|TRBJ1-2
ASSKPDSWEGYT
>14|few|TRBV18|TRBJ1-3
ASSPRTDSSGNTIY
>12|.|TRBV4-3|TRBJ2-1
ASSQGGPYNEQF
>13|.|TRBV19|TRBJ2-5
ASSTGLAVQETQY